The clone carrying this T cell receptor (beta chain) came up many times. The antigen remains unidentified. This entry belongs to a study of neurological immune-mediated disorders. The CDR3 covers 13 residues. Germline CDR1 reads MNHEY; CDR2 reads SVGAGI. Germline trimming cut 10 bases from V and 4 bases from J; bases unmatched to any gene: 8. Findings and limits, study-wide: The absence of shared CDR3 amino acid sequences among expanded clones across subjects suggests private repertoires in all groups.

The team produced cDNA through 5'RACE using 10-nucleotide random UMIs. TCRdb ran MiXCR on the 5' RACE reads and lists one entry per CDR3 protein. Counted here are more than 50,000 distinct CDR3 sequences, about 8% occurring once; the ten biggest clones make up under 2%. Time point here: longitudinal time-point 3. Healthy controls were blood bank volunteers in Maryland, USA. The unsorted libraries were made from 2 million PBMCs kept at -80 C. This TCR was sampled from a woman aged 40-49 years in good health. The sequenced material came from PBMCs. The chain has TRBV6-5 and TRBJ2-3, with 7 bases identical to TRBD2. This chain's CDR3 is CATTMAGADTQYF. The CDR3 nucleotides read TGTGCCACCACGATGGCGGGAGCAGATACGCAGTATTTT.